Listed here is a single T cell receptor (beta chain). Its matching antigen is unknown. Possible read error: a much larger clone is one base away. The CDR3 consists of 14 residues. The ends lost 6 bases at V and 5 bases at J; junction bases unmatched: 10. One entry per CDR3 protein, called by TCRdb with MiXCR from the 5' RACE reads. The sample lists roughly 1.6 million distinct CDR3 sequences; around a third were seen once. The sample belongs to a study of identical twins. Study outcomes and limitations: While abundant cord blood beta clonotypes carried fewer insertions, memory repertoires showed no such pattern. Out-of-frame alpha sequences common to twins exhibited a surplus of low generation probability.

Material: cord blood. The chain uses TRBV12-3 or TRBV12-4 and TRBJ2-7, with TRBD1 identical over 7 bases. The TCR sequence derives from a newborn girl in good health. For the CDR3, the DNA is TGTGCCAGCAGGCTTACCGGGACAGTACACGAGCAGTACTTC. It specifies CASRLTGTVHEQYF.